This TCR beta chain was recovered during a study of T cell responses to AZD1222 COVID-19 vaccine. Findings and limits, study-wide: Females made up more of the donors, who were largely white British, and clonal diversity may have come out too low. The study identified only a handful of AZD1222 recipients as seropositive at baseline. Mapped onto spike, vaccine-associated CD4 TCRs spanned it and were dominant at 160-218 and 743-854.

The data were produced by immunoSEQ multiplex PCR, yet TCRdb's version contains in-frame clones alone and is incomplete. Of around 66,000 clones listed, more than 75% are singletons. With regard to this clone: Its antigen is undetermined.

The CDR3 is made up of 17 amino acids. After removal of 4 bases from V and 0 bases from J, the junction contained 11 bases not matched to a gene. The germline CDR1 and CDR2 sequences are SGDLS and YYNGEE. The origin of this receptor is an adult who received the MenACWY meningococcal vaccine as a control. The chain employs TRBV9 and TRBJ1-1, with 8 bases identical to TRBD1. The sequenced sample was peripheral blood, obtained 28 days after the second dose of the MenACWY control vaccine. CDR3 sequence: CASSLDNRGGMNTEAFF. The CDR3 DNA follows: TGTGCCAGCAGCCTCGACAACAGGGGGGGAATGAACACTGAAGCTTTCTTT.